This T cell receptor beta chain was found in a study of blood T cell repertoires in COVID-19. Study at large: The United States, Italy and Spain provided the acute and convalescent COVID-19 samples. The analysed material was cDNA or gDNA that came from T cells, B-cell-depleted T cells, or PBMCs.

The CDR3 loop spans 15 amino acids. The ends lost 3 bases at V and 8 bases at J; junction bases unmatched: 13. From germline, CDR1 is SGHAT and CDR2 FQNNGV. This table comes from immunoSEQ multiplex PCR, and its TCRdb copy is limited to in-frame clones, with some not included. The sample yields about 210,000 clones, 85% to 90% seen once. Sample: peripheral blood. The chain carries TRBV11-2 and TRBJ2-7, with 7 nucleotides matching TRBD2. The clonotype comes from a man aged 18-30 years with active or convalescent COVID-19. CDR3 residues: CASSFPGSGALQQYF. The CDR3 region has the DNA TGTGCCAGCAGCTTCCCGGGCAGCGGGGCCCTCCAGCAGTACTTC.